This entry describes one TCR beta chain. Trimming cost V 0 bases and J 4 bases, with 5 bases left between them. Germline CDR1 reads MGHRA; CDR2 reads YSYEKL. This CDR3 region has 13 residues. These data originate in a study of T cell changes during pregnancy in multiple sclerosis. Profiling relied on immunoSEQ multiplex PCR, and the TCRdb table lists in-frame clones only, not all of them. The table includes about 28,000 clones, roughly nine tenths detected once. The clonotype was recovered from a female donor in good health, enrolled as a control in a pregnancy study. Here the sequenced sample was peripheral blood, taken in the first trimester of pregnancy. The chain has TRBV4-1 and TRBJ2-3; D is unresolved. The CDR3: CASSQDEADTQYF. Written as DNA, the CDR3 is TGCGCCAGCAGCCAAGATGAGGCAGATACGCAGTATTTT.